The 14 T cell receptor beta chains presented below share a single source sample, sequenced in a study of metastatic and nonmetastatic thyroid tumors. TCRdb re-analyzed the PCR reads using MiXCR. The data hold 40,000 to 50,000 clones, with roughly 3.9% observed a single time. Until they underwent thyroid surgery, no patient had received any treatment. Sequenced material: blood. These receptors all stem from a female donor with papillary thyroid cancer or a benign thyroid nodule (not recorded which). Some clones in this sample may be carry-over from other donors' samples.

The chain couples TRBV6-2 or TRBV6-3 to TRBJ2-5; 7 bases agree with TRBD2. This CDR3 region has 14 residues. J was trimmed by 4 bases and V by 8 bases; bases with no gene match: 10. Per germline, CDR1 MNHEY and CDR2 SVGEGT. The chain's CDR3 is CASERDPAGETQYF. The CDR3 nucleotides read TGTGCCAGCGAGCGGGACCCTGCCGGAGAGACCCAGTACTTC.

Note on this clone: Just one base apart from a much larger clone, this may be a read error. Distinct nucleotide sequences in the sample also encode this CDR3. The chain carries TRBV29-1 and TRBJ2-1; TRBD2 might be the D (6 bases). This CDR3 spans 13 amino acids. Germline V gene lookup returns CDR1 SQVTM and CDR2 ANQGSEA. V was clipped by 4 bases and J by 6 bases, with 13 bases between them. The CDR3 DNA follows: TGCAGCGTTGGGGGAGGATGGGGCAATGAGCAGTTCTTC. Translation gives CSVGGGWGNEQFF.

This clone has ten or more counts. The J gene is TRBJ1-5, the V gene TRBV6-1; TRBD1 is a possible D gene (6 bases). Germline V CDR1 and CDR2: MNHNS, SASEGT. Between the trimmed V and J ends, which lost 5 bases and 3 bases, there was a span of 17 bases. CDR3 length equals 16 residues. CDR3 coding DNA: TGTGCCAGCAGTCCGAGCCCGGGGGCGGACAATCAGCCCCAGCATTTT. Translated: CASSPSPGADNQPQHF.

This clone was counted ten times or more. The chain joins TRBV20-1 to TRBJ1-5; no clear D gene. Germline CDR1 DFQATT, CDR2 SNEGSKA (reference sequence). The CDR3 is 14 amino acids. Trimming removed 6 bases at V and 0 bases at J, with 12 bases between. CDR3 amino acids: CSALKATSNQPQHF. As DNA, the CDR3 is TGCAGTGCACTCAAGGCGACTAGCAATCAGCCCCAGCATTTT.

This clone was detected ten times or more. The chain combines TRBV3-1 with TRBJ2-7; 8 nucleotides match TRBD2. There are 14 residues in the CDR3. The V gene's germline CDR1 is LGHDT and CDR2 YNNKEL (reference sequence). Trimming took 4 bases from V and 12 from J; bases not matched to a gene: 14. This CDR3 reads CASSPTGTRSLPYF. Written as DNA, the CDR3 is TGTGCCAGCAGCCCTACCGGGACTAGATCGTTGCCGTACTTC.

This clone was seen a handful of times. The junction and the germline gene differ at one end; a read error may be behind it. CDR3 bases: TGCAGTGCTGATAAGGAGAACACTGAAGCTTTTTTT. As protein: CSADKENTEAFF. J is TRBJ1-1 and V is TRBV20-1; D remains ambiguous. The CDR3 runs 12 residues. Germline CDR1 DFQATT, CDR2 SNEGSKA (reference sequence).

This clone came up a few times. This rearrangement joins TRBV20-1 to TRBJ2-5; 8 positions match TRBD1. Germline CDR1 is DFQATT and CDR2 is SNEGSKA (reference sequence). The CDR3 totals 12 residues. Trimming took 5 bases from V and 4 from J; bases not matched to a gene: 3. The CDR3 coding sequence is TGCAGTGCTCAGGGGGCCGGAGAGACCCAGTACTTC. Protein sequence: CSAQGAGETQYF.

To note about this clone: At one end the junction does not follow the germline gene, possibly because of a read error. The chain combines TRBV12-5 with TRBJ2-1, with D unresolved. CDR1 and CDR2 from the germline V gene are LGHNT and FRNRAP. The CDR3 covers 16 residues. CDR3 in DNA: TGTGCTAGTGGTCGCCGGGCGGCAGTCAACCACAATGAGCGGTTCTTC. Translating it yields CASGRRAAVNHNERFF.

This clone was observed many times. V is TRBV6-1 and J is TRBJ1-5, with D perhaps matching TRBD1 (6 bases). Trimming shortened V by 11 bases and J by 2 bases, and 22 bases separated the two germline ends. The CDR3 spans 16 residues. Germline V CDR1 and CDR2: MNHNS, SASEGT. The CDR3 sequence is CASGVRGGAGNQPQHF. The CDR3 bases are TGTGCCTCGGGGGTAAGGGGGGGCGCAGGCAATCAGCCCCAGCATTTT.

This clone has a count of ten or more. The chain is built from TRBV9 and TRBJ2-5, with D unclear. CDR1 SGDLS and CDR2 YYNGEE come from the germline V gene. The V gene lost 4 bases and the J gene lost 4 bases, with 11 bases spanning the gap. CDR3 length equals 13 residues. CDR3 loop: CASSPRWGETQYF. The CDR3 region has the DNA TGTGCCAGCAGCCCTAGGTGGGGAGAGACCCAGTACTTC.

As concerns this clone: The missing conserved phenylalanine or tryptophan at the end of this CDR3 makes a read error likely. CDR3 loop: CASGLAPTGTRGTGELFS. The DNA of the CDR3 is TGTGCTAGTGGTTTGGCCCCGACAGGCACACGAGGCACCGGGGAGCTGTTTTCT. J is TRBJ2-2 and V is TRBV12-5; a weak D match, TRBD1 (6 bases). The CDR3 contains 18 residues. Germline loops: CDR1 LGHNT, CDR2 FRNRAP. The V end was cut by 1 base, the J end by 4 bases, with 19 bases between.

This clone appeared a few times. For the CDR3, the DNA is TGTGCCAGCAGGAGTAGCGTATACAATCTGCAGCAGTTCTTC. Amino acid sequence: CASRSSVYNLQQFF. The gene calls are TRBV27 and TRBJ2-1; weak D call: TRBD2 (5 bases). Per the germline V gene, CDR1 is MNHEY and CDR2 is SMNVEV (reference sequence). Trimming removed 6 bases from V and 11 bases from J, with 20 bases in between. The length of the CDR3 is 14 residues.

This clone was seen a handful of times. The chain couples TRBV25-1 to TRBJ2-2, with D hard to call. Per germline, CDR1 MGHDK and CDR2 SYGVNS. The CDR3 spans 13 residues. With 5 bases removed from V and 3 bases from J, the gap between germline ends came to 7 bases. In nucleotides, the CDR3 is TGTGCCAGCAGTCCCCAGTACACCGGGGAGCTGTTTTTT. Translated: CASSPQYTGELFF.

This clone was detected ten times or more. The chain is built from TRBV5-1 and TRBJ2-5; D gene unclear. The CDR3 runs 14 residues. The germline CDR1 and CDR2 sequences are SGHRS and YFSETQ. V lost 0 bases and J 3 bases, leaving 9 bases between the germline ends. The DNA for the CDR3 is TGCGCCAGCAGCTTGGACTCTGGTGAAGAGACCCAGTACTTC. This gives the protein CASSLDSGEETQYF.